Listed here is a single TCR beta chain. This clone's antigen is unknown. The data belong to a study of cytomegalovirus exposure and HLA in healthy donors (dated by TCRdb to the late 2010s). Regarding the research as a whole: According to an earlier analysis of around 600 of the donors, about 179 million T cells yielded roughly 110 million unique TCR beta sequences and 276 Gb of sequence data. The T cell repertoires of several hundred subjects were profiled by immunosequencing and related to cytomegalovirus serostatus. HLA typing included class I and class II loci at four-digit resolution. All discovery cohort repertoires had been generated on a single sequencing platform. Typing coverage varied by locus: about 620-640 donors for A, B, C, DRB1 and DQB1; roughly 520 for DQA1; over 600 for DPA1; approximately 450 for DPB1. To decide whether each TCR beta V gene segment behaved as functional or pseudogenic, an earlier analysis of some 570 of the donors relied on high-throughput TCR beta sequencing. A later genetic analysis took genome-wide SNP genotypes for about three fifths of the 666 donors and used that subset as a discovery cohort. On average, about 200,000 unique TCR beta nucleotide sequences were sequenced per donor among some 430 genotyped donors of the cohort, with roughly a sixth of those sequences being non-productive. High-throughput TCR immunosequencing, statistical association of individual TCRs with disease status, and machine learning were combined to predict cytomegalovirus infection status. Donor age, sex, ethnicity and CMV serostatus were collected together with the repertoire data. Four to six DR-DQ haplotypes were handled as single units for association and clustering, since linkage in the cohort was strong. Rather than drawing on any new phenotypic data, the later analysis identified candidate immune exposures from TCR beta sequences and the way those sequences occurred across donors. An early release covering more than 500 HLA-typed donors comprised roughly 300 gigabases of sequencing data and tens of millions of unique TCR sequences. A later analysis re-examined previously published TCR beta repertoires from more than 550 donors and added high-resolution HLA genotyping to investigate patterns of TCR occurrence. Among the roughly 430 genotyped donors, approximately 77% belonged to the genetic ancestry cluster associated with self-reported Caucasian donors. Besides the first cohort of around 670 subjects, a separate validation cohort made up of 120 different subjects was used. The study was designed to test whether signatures of past pathogen exposure could be identified by cataloging public T cell receptors.

Libraries were built with the immunoSEQ multiplex PCR assay. The multiplex PCR relied on a mix of 60 forward primers for TCR Vbeta segments and 13 reverse primers for TCR Jbeta segments. The CDR3 region of rearranged TCR beta genes was amplified from genomic DNA with a multiplex PCR assay. The amplified TCR beta libraries were sequenced on the Illumina HiSeq System as 87-base-pair reads. The original methods were these. A later analysis tallied 80 million to 95 million unique TCR beta chains across the 666 repertoires, and some 10 million of those chains were shared by two or more donors. To remove PCR and sequencing errors, raw reads were error-corrected and collapsed into unique sequences using a nearest-neighbor algorithm that merged closely related sequences. V, D and J gene segments were assigned by aligning CDR3 sequences to IMGT reference sequences. Each retained sequence needed at least a six-nucleotide match to both a V gene segment and a J gene segment. A rearrangement counted as productive if the CDR3 had no stop codons and remained in frame with V and J, and every other rearrangement counted as non-productive. CDR3 was defined by IMGT convention, running from the second conserved V-encoded cysteine to the conserved J-encoded phenylalanine. In an earlier analysis of just under 600 of the donors, sequences lacking an unambiguous match to a single V gene segment were excluded. In an earlier analysis of almost 600 of the donors, a V segment was called functional when productive rearrangements were above 56.7%, and segregating when the standard deviation between donors exceeded 5%. A statistical classification framework was built for diagnosing cytomegalovirus status from the catalog of TCR beta chain sequences. In a later analysis, TCR nucleotide sequences were compared against IMGT/GENE-DB human TR gene sequences so that V and J genes could be assigned. In a later analysis, CDR3 sequences and most-parsimonious VDJ recombination scenarios were assigned using the TCRdist pipeline. In a later analysis, each TCR beta chain was defined by its CDR3 amino acid sequence together with its V-gene family, and reads lacking a unique V-gene family were excluded. As a way to deal with suspected cross-contamination and a sequencing artifact, a later analysis dropped approximately 590 nucleotide sequences that were highly shared and had low generation probability. In a later analysis, a clonal expansion index for each public chain was calculated from normalized within-repertoire ranks of inferred template counts. Generation probabilities in a later analysis came from a VDJ recombination model fitted to out-of-frame rearrangements, and those results were checked against IGoR. A later analysis scored TCR-TCR, TCR-HLA and TCR-CMV co-occurrence with hypergeometric tests, applying a repertoire-size bias correction to TCR pairs. False discovery rates were estimated in a later analysis by permuting HLA or CMV assignments 20 times. A later analysis grouped co-occurring TCRs with DBSCAN, adding TCRdist sequence similarity when clustering within HLA-allele-positive subsets. Repertoires with fewer than 30,000 or more than 120,000 public chains were left out of co-occurrence clustering, as were a handful of repertoires with anomalous nucleotide sharing. Here the immuneACCESS table is served through TCRdb, limited to in-frame sequences with V and J called. Missing clones are a known gap in these copies; in checked studies unresolved V genes cover under half, and the rest lacks a known reason. Clone size and the V and J calls come from that table; the DNA yielded D and trimming. This sample's clone table shows 130,000 or so clones. Around 1.5% of the sample goes to the ten largest clones.

In total, around 600 healthy bone marrow donors made up the cohort. At the time of sampling, all cohort members were nominally healthy, though unrecorded immune exposures were likely present. The donor tested CMV seronegative, placing the donor among the 350 to 400 seronegative members of the cohort. A peripheral blood sample was provided by each donor, and peripheral blood mononuclear cells were used for TCR beta sequencing. The Qiagen DNeasy Blood Extraction Kit was used to extract genomic DNA from the blood cell samples. What the work shows at the level of the full study, not this receptor alone: In vitro tests confirmed that a few of the cytomegalovirus-associated TCR beta chains recognize cytomegalovirus antigens. A group of highly shared sequence variants was considered likely to be a technical artifact of the sequencing pipeline. Assigning TCR associations to individual alleles was difficult when HLA alleles, especially DR and DQ, strongly co-occurred. In a later genetic analysis, fewer N-insertions in productive TCRs were reported among donors in an Asian-associated ancestry cluster than the roughly 640-donor mean. Roughly uniform sequencing depth across donors was assumed in presence/absence analyses, although this assumption may not hold. A further reported finding was that TCR beta sequences accurately predicted the HLA-A and HLA-B alleles for most subjects in the first cohort. The earlier analysis of a few hundred of the donors excluded approximately 15 rarely observed V segments, including chromosome 9 orphons, because counts were too low. The study gave a list of 150 to 200 TCR beta chains associated with cytomegalovirus. A later analysis reported that several top co-occurrence clusters appeared linked to parvovirus B19, influenza, CMV and Epstein-Barr virus. Linkage disequilibrium might explain the correlated functional status among segregating V segments, but an unknown experimental factor could not be ruled out. In a later analysis, some 17,000 TCR beta sequences were associated with specific HLA alleles at a false discovery rate of 0.05. Immune exposure information for the cohort was limited to CMV serostatus. Because some donors lacked HLA typing at each locus, the association tests relied only on the typed subset. Only TCR beta chains were sequenced in this cohort, and the absence of alpha or paired-chain data limited detectable features. In an earlier analysis of over 550 of the donors, most TCR beta V segments were observed in productive rearrangements about 87% or about 30% of the time, broadly matching IMGT annotations. In a later analysis, TCR association rates were found to vary across HLA loci, with the most associated TCRs seen for DRB1 alleles and the fewest for HLA-C alleles. The 87-base-pair reads could not distinguish some IMGT-functional V segments, including TRBV6-2 and TRBV6-3, so those segments were excluded. According to a later analysis, most CMV-associated TCR beta chains appeared to be HLA-restricted, and the HLA associations seemed to be driven largely by CMV exposure. Most TCR sequences were seen in very few donors, while some public TCRs were found in many individuals. The authors suggested that the approach could potentially be generalized to other disease states and immunological phenotypes. Cytomegalovirus status was reported to be diagnosed by the classifier with high specificity and sensitivity in both the original and validation cohorts. Compared with equally common non-associated chains, HLA-associated TCR beta chains in a later analysis were more clonally expanded and had lower generation probabilities. In a later genetic analysis, a missense DCLRE1C variant was associated with V-gene and J-gene trimming of TCR beta chains, and the association was replicated in an independent cohort.

From its cysteine to its phenylalanine, the CDR3 spans 15 amino acids. Solely the CDR3 DNA is kept, with 45 bases framed from the first base. CDR1 is given as SEHNR and CDR2 as FQNEAQ, both from the germline V gene (reference sequence). V gives up 0 bases and J gives up 2 bases, and the segment between their germline ends measures 8 bases. This sequence uses TRBV7-9 and TRBJ1-3; TRBD1 could be the D gene, as 6 bases match. The receptor's source is a middle-aged woman in good health and CMV-seronegative. Sample: PBMCs. The nucleotide sequence is given as TGTGCCAGCAGCTTAGCTGGACAGCCTGGAAACACCATATATTTT. Translated, it reads CASSLAGQPGNTIYF.